This T cell receptor beta chain is from a study of vaccination effects on CD4 cells after COVID-19. Findings and caveats of the study: In the late period after vaccination, infection- and vaccine-induced clones contracted markedly.

With the ViraFEST assay, the study expanded antigen-specific CD4+ T cells using viral peptide pools, then sequenced them. The culture ran for roughly 10 days before CD4+ T cells were isolated. PBMC were cultured at around 2 million per well with 8 to 10 IU/ml IL-2 and 7.5 to 10 ug/ml peptides. Fresh IL-2-containing medium replaced half the medium on days 3 and 7. Details on this clone: What it binds is unknown.

CDR1 is SGHNT, CDR2 YYREEE, per germline (reference sequence). V dropped 4 bases and J dropped 3 bases, with 21 bases sitting between them. The CDR3 covers 17 residues. Generated by immunoSEQ multiplex PCR, the TCRdb table keeps only in-frame clones and is missing some. The sample records under 80,000 clones, about 74% being singletons. The chain links TRBV5-4 to TRBJ2-3; D is perhaps TRBD1 (6 bases). The sequence was collected from a human donor who received a COVID-19 vaccine. This specimen was CD4+ T cells from PBMCs cultured with HCoV-229E spike peptides, taken before COVID-19 vaccination. CDR3 sequence: CASSGWDNPQETDTQYF. In nucleotides, the CDR3 is TGTGCCAGCAGCGGGTGGGACAACCCCCAGGAGACAGATACGCAGTATTTT. The variable domain in full, with the rest retrieved from reference TRBV5-4 and TRBJ2-3, is ETGVTQSPTHLIKTRGQQVTLRCSSQSGHNTVSWYQQALGQGPQFIFQYYREEENGRGNFPPRFSGLQFPNYSSELNVNALELDDSALYLCASSGWDNPQETDTQYFGPGTRLTVL.